The clone carrying this T cell receptor beta chain was observed at least ten times. The antigen remains unidentified. There was one heparinised blood draw per donor, averaging roughly 120 mL. Trimming removed 8 bases from V and 7 bases from J; junction bases left unmatched: 0. CDR1 is SNHLY and CDR2 is FYNNEI in the germline V gene. This CDR3 is built from 12 residues. The source of the sample is a study of beta chain features in type 1 diabetes. Whole-study results and caveats: HLA effects on TCRB rearrangement stayed unresolved here. Within each of all four CD4+ subsets, Type 1 diabetes patients had TCRB CDR3s that were moderately but significantly shorter.

Isolated RNA was reverse transcribed in full, so expressed TCRB transcripts were sequenced. The data were produced by immunoSEQ multiplex PCR, yet TCRdb's version contains in-frame clones alone and is incomplete. The table records 300,000 to 400,000 clones, roughly a tenth of them present only once. The sample consisted of central memory CD4+ T cells from blood. The sequence came from a man younger than 40 with type 1 diabetes. The V gene is TRBV2, the J gene TRBJ1-6, with 9 bases aligning to TRBD1. CDR3 in DNA: TGTGCCAGCGGGACAGGGAATTCACCCCTCCACTTT. Protein: CASGTGNSPLHF. Full variable domain (remainder filled in from reference TRBV2 and TRBJ1-6): EPEVTQTPSHQVTQMGQEVILRCVPISNHLYFYWYRQILGQKVEFLVSFYNNEISEKSEIFDDQFSVERPDGSNFTLKIRSTKLEDSAMYFCASGTGNSPLHFGNGTRLTVT.